The 22 T cell receptor beta chains below come from one sample, sequenced in a study of vaccination effects on CD4 cells after COVID-19. Sequencing in the ViraFEST assay came after antigen-specific CD4+ T cells had been expanded with viral peptide pools, which were used to stimulate PBMC. Following culture for around 10 days, CD4+ T cells were isolated. Vaccine recipients had no previous SARS-CoV-2 infection; their nucleocapsid antibodies were negative. Libraries were prepared by immunoSEQ multiplex PCR; TCRdb keeps only in-frame clonotypes and omits some of them. The top ten clones hold over 9.5% of a sample with under 80,000 clones, around 81% of them seen once. These receptors have no identified antigens. The input for sequencing was CD4+ T cells from PBMCs cultured with SARS-CoV-2 spike peptides, taken before COVID-19 vaccination. Receptor source: a human donor who received a COVID-19 vaccine.

The chain has TRBV5-1 and TRBJ2-5, with 7 bases matching TRBD2. In germline, CDR1 is SGHRS, CDR2 YFSETQ. The CDR3 length is 15 residues. Unmatched junction bases numbered 10, after V lost 4 bases and J lost 4 bases. The CDR3: CASSQMAGVGETQYF. CDR3 bases: TGCGCCAGCAGCCAGATGGCGGGGGTTGGAGAGACCCAGTACTTC.

The chain employs TRBV12-3 or TRBV12-4 and TRBJ1-6; no definite D call. V was clipped by 6 bases and J by 7 bases, with 10 bases between them. The CDR3 loop spans 13 amino acids. The DNA of the CDR3 is TGTGCCAGCAGACTGAGGCCGAATTCACCCCTCCACTTT. Protein: CASRLRPNSPLHF.

V gene TRBV12-3 or TRBV12-4 combines with J gene TRBJ1-4, with a possible D match to TRBD1 (6 bases). This CDR3 is built from 13 residues. The V end was cut by 3 bases, the J end by 8 bases, with 10 bases between. The DNA for the CDR3 is TGTGCCAGCAGTTTGTCGGGGGGCGAAAAACTGTTTTTT. It is translated as CASSLSGGEKLFF.

This clone was detected a few times. This chain joins TRBV5-1 and TRBJ2-2, with D perhaps matching TRBD2 (6 bases). CDR3 size: 15 residues. Germline CDR1 and CDR2: SGHRS and YFSETQ. Deletions cut 0 bases from V and 0 bases from J, with 6 bases between. The CDR3: CASSLGTTNTGELFF. CDR3 coding DNA: TGCGCCAGCAGCTTGGGGACTACGAACACCGGGGAGCTGTTTTTT. Full variable domain (remainder filled in from reference TRBV5-1 and TRBJ2-2): KAGVTQTPRYLIKTRGQQVTLSCSPISGHRSVSWYQQTPGQGLQFLFEYFSETQRNKGNFPGRFSGRQFSNSRSEMNVSTLELGDSALYLCASSLGTTNTGELFFGEGSRLTVL.

The rearrangement links TRBV2 to TRBJ1-2; tentative D call: TRBD1 (6 bases). The CDR3 is 14 amino acids. Trimming took 6 bases from V and 4 from J, leaving 15 bases between them. Per the germline V gene, CDR1 is SNHLY and CDR2 is FYNNEI. The DNA of the CDR3 is TGTGCCAGCAGGTCGGAGGGGGGCTTCTATGGCTACACCTTC. This sequence encodes CASRSEGGFYGYTF.

The chain combines TRBV5-6 with TRBJ2-7; no clear D gene. Germline lookup yields CDR1 SGHDT and CDR2 YYEEEE. CDR3 size: 13 residues. V lost 0 bases and J lost 6, with 10 bases in between. The CDR3 DNA is TGTGCCAGCAGCTTGGTACGCGGAACCGAGCAGTACGTC. This codes for CASSLVRGTEQYV.

The rearrangement uses TRBV29-1 and TRBJ1-1; tentative D call: TRBD1 (5 bases). The germline V and J ends were trimmed by 4 bases and 5 bases, with 8 bases remaining between them. The CDR3 contains 11 residues. The germline V gene has CDR1 SQVTM and CDR2 ANQGSEA. CDR3: CSVGGLTEAFF. As DNA, the CDR3 is TGCAGCGTTGGGGGCCTAACTGAAGCTTTCTTT. Supplemented by reference TRBV29-1 and TRBJ1-1, the full variable domain reads SAVISQKPSRDICQRGTSLTIQCQVDSQVTMMFWYRQQPGQSLTLIATANQGSEATYESGFVIDKFPISRPNLTFSTLTVSNMSPEDSSIYLCSVGGLTEAFFGQGTRLTVV.

The chain is built from TRBV4-1 and TRBJ2-1; TRBD2 matches 9 bases. The germline V gene has CDR1 MGHRA and CDR2 YSYEKL. After removal of 0 bases from V and 5 bases from J, the junction contained 8 bases not matched to a gene. This CDR3 is 17 amino acids long. This CDR3 is CASSQEFGTSLNNEQFF. For the CDR3, the DNA is TGCGCCAGCAGCCAAGAATTCGGGACTAGCCTTAACAATGAGCAGTTCTTC.

This chain links TRBV20-1 with TRBJ2-5; 8 nucleotides line up with TRBD2. V trimming: 3 bases; J trimming: 4 bases; junction bases outside the gene matches: 10. CDR3 length: 15 amino acids. CDR1 and CDR2 from the germline V gene are DFQATT and SNEGSKA (reference sequence). The CDR3 here is CSASPDAGGGETQYF. CDR3 nucleotide sequence: TGCAGTGCTAGTCCGGACGCGGGGGGAGGAGAGACCCAGTACTTC.

The chain links TRBV18 to TRBJ2-7; TRBD1 is a possible D gene (6 bases). Germline lookup yields CDR1 KGHSH and CDR2 LQKENI. Trimming took 3 bases from V and 3 from J, leaving 9 bases between them. The CDR3 totals 13 residues. CDR3 DNA sequence: TGTGCCAGCTCACCCGGACAGAACTACGAGCAGTACGTC. Encoded protein: CASSPGQNYEQYV.

The count of this clone is one. The genes are TRBV19 and TRBJ2-3; 8 bases map to TRBD2. CDR1 and CDR2 from the germline V gene are LNHDA and SQIVND (reference sequence). The CDR3 has 16 amino acids. J lost 0 bases, V lost 3 bases, and 5 bases had no gene match. CDR3 DNA sequence: TGTGCCAGTAGTATCTCAGCGGGGGCTAGCACAGATACGCAGTATTTT. Its translation is CASSISAGASTDTQYF.

The V and J genes are TRBV12-3 or TRBV12-4 and TRBJ2-5; D is uncertain. CDR3 length: 12 amino acids. The V gene lost 3 bases and the J gene lost 5 bases, with 7 bases spanning the gap. In DNA, the CDR3 is TGTGCCAGCAGTTTGCTGGAGGAGACCCAGTACTTC. Its protein is CASSLLEETQYF.

CDR3 DNA sequence: TGTGCCAGCAGTTACCGGCTAACAGGGTCGGGCTACACCTTC. Residues: CASSYRLTGSGYTF. The chain has TRBV6-5 and TRBJ1-2; maybe TRBD1 (6 bases). V dropped 2 bases and J dropped 8 bases, with 15 bases sitting between them. The CDR3 has 14 residues. Germline CDR1 reads MNHEY; CDR2 reads SVGAGI.

This chain uses TRBV11-2 with TRBJ1-1, with D unresolved. With 3 bases removed from V and 2 bases from J, the gap between germline ends came to 7 bases. Germline V CDR1 and CDR2: SGHAT, FQNNGV. The CDR3 is 13 amino acids. The CDR3 protein is CASSLTPNTEAFF. The CDR3 DNA is TGTGCCAGCAGCTTGACCCCCAACACTGAAGCTTTCTTT. Drawing the rest from reference TRBV11-2 and TRBJ1-1, the complete variable domain is EAGVAQSPRYKIIEKRQSVAFWCNPISGHATLYWYQQILGQGPKLLIQFQNNGVVDDSQLPKDRFSAERLKGVDSTLKIQPAKLEDSAVYLCASSLTPNTEAFFGQGTRLTVV.

DNA for the CDR3: TGTGCCAGCAGTACGCCACTCTTCCCCTACGAGCAGTACGTC. Amino acids: CASSTPLFPYEQYV. This chain joins TRBV6-5 and TRBJ2-7; no definite D call. The CDR3 totals 14 residues. Trimming shortened V by 5 bases and J by 2 bases, and 13 bases separated the two germline ends. Germline V lookup: CDR1 MNHEY, CDR2 SVGAGI.

The chain links TRBV30 to TRBJ1-3; D is undetermined. The V end lost 1 base, the J end lost 0 bases, and 19 bases lay between the germline ends. The length of the CDR3 is 18 residues. CDR1 and CDR2 from the germline V gene are GTSNPN and SVGIG (reference sequence). CDR3 residues: CAWSASRSRVYSGNTIYF. The CDR3 region has the DNA TGTGCCTGGAGTGCCTCTCGGTCGAGAGTTTACTCTGGAAACACCATATATTTT.

V and J are TRBV2 and TRBJ2-5; 7 positions match TRBD1. The CDR3 loop spans 14 amino acids. Germline V gene sequence: CDR1 SNHLY, CDR2 FYNNEI. J gave up 5 bases and V 4 bases, and 7 bases lay outside the gene matches. CDR3 region: CASSVRGRMETQYF. Here the CDR3 DNA reads TGTGCCAGCAGTGTGAGGGGGCGGATGGAGACCCAGTACTTC.

The V and J genes are TRBV21-1 and TRBJ1-5. TRBV21-1 is an annotated pseudogene. The CDR3 loop spans 15 amino acids. The chain's CDR3 is CASSSRGPHNQPQHF. CDR3 nucleotides: TGTGCCAGCAGCAGTCGGGGACCCCACAATCAGCCCCAGCATTTT.

The table lists this clone with a few counts. The CDR3 sequence is CASNSIAQNYGYTF. The CDR3 region has the DNA TGTGCCAGTAACTCGATCGCACAGAACTATGGCTACACCTTC. V usage is TRBV19 and J usage is TRBJ1-2; D gene unclear. The CDR3 totals 14 residues. Trimming pared 7 bases from V and 2 bases from J, leaving 14 bases between. In germline, CDR1 is LNHDA, CDR2 SQIVND (reference sequence). Full variable domain (missing parts from reference TRBV19 and TRBJ1-2): DGGITQSPKYLFRKEGQNVTLSCEQNLNHDAMYWYRQDPGQGLRLIYYSQIVNDFQKGDIAEGYSVSREKKESFPLTVTSAQKNPTAFYLCASNSIAQNYGYTFGSGTRLTVV.

V and J are TRBV7-2 and TRBJ2-4; 11 bases are a match to TRBD2. V shed 0 bases and J 6 bases; nucleotides not matched to a gene: 7. CDR3 length: 17 residues. Per the germline V gene, CDR1 is SGHTA and CDR2 is FQGNSA. This CDR3 is CASSLAKLAGVVNIQYF. The CDR3 coding sequence is TGTGCCAGCAGCTTAGCGAAACTAGCGGGGGTTGTAAACATTCAGTACTTC.

This clone was counted between two and nine times. The gene calls are TRBV4-1 and TRBJ1-1; 8 nucleotides align to TRBD1. J lost 4 bases, V lost 3 bases, and 4 bases had no gene match. Germline loops: CDR1 MGHRA, CDR2 YSYEKL. This CDR3 is built from 14 residues. In DNA, the CDR3 is TGCGCCAGCAGCCAGGCTACAGGGGGCACTGAAGCTTTCTTT. It specifies CASSQATGGTEAFF.

This clone showed up just a few times. The chain carries TRBV5-1 and TRBJ1-2, with 8 nucleotides matching TRBD1. This CDR3 is 15 amino acids long. Germline V gene data show CDR1 as SGHRS and CDR2 as YFSETQ. The trim removed 1 base at V and 4 bases at J, leaving 6 bases unmatched. CDR3 region: CASSLWQGASYGYTF. DNA of the CDR3: TGCGCCAGCAGCTTGTGGCAGGGGGCTTCCTATGGCTACACCTTC.